These 23 T cell receptor beta chains were sequenced from one sample in a study of technical replicates of blood from a few donors. Only in-frame clones appear in the TCRdb table, and some are missing; sequencing was by immunoSEQ multiplex PCR. The table shows about 60,000 clones, with approximately 87% occurring only once. Sequencing was carried out using PBMCs. These receptors originate from a human donor in good health. Some clones in this sample may be carry-over from other donors' samples.

This sequence joins TRBV6-5 and TRBJ1-1; no firm D call. Trimming removed 6 bases from V and 1 base from J, with 12 bases in between. Germline CDR1 reads MNHEY; CDR2 reads SVGAGI. CDR3 size: 14 residues. The CDR3 loop is CASSPGIGNTEAFF. The CDR3 DNA reads as TGTGCCAGCAGCCCAGGCATTGGGAACACTGAAGCTTTCTTT.

The chain carries TRBV11-3 and TRBJ2-1; 10 bases match TRBD1. V shed 9 bases and J 4 bases; nucleotides not matched to a gene: 3. The germline V gene has CDR1 SGHNT and CDR2 YENEEA. This CDR3 spans 13 amino acids. The CDR3 DNA follows: TGTGCCAGGGGACAGGGGTATTACAATGAGCAGTTCTTC. Amino acids: CARGQGYYNEQFF.

The rearrangement uses TRBV7-2 and TRBJ1-2; D gene unclear. The CDR3 spans 14 residues. Per the germline V gene, CDR1 is SGHTA and CDR2 is FQGNSA. V lost 5 bases, J lost 0 bases, and 10 bases lay in between. CDR3 residues: CASSLQRANYGYTF. The CDR3 bases are TGTGCCAGCAGCCTCCAAAGAGCTAACTATGGCTACACCTTC. Full variable domain (remainder filled in from reference TRBV7-2 and TRBJ1-2): GAGVSQSPSNKVTEKGKDVELRCDPISGHTALYWYRQSLGQGLEFLIYFQGNSAPDKSGLPSDRFSAERTGGSVSTLTIQRTQQEDSAVYLCASSLQRANYGYTFGSGTRLTVV.

J is TRBJ1-4 and V is TRBV18, with 9 bases matching TRBD1. CDR3 length: 15 residues. The junction had 3 bases not matched to a gene; V was cut back by 0 bases and J by 7 bases. Germline V gene sequence: CDR1 KGHSH, CDR2 LQKENI. The CDR3 spells CASSPPGTGREKLFF. The DNA of the CDR3 is TGTGCCAGCTCACCACCGGGGACAGGGCGTGAAAAACTGTTTTTT.

The V call is TRBV7-2, the J call TRBJ2-1; TRBD2 is a possible D gene (6 bases). This CDR3 has 16 amino acids. Germline V gene lookup returns CDR1 SGHTA and CDR2 FQGNSA. Trimming removed 4 bases from V and 5 bases from J, with 18 bases in between. CDR3 nucleotides: TGTGCCAGCAGCTCGGTTCGGTGGGCGGGAAACAATGAGCAGTTCTTC. Protein product: CASSSVRWAGNNEQFF.

The genes are TRBV10-1 and TRBJ2-5, with 8 positions matching TRBD2. Looked up from germline, CDR1 is WNHNN and CDR2 is SYGVQD (reference sequence). The V segment lost 5 bases and the J segment 4 bases; nucleotides outside the gene matches: 9. The CDR3 totals 15 residues. For the CDR3, the DNA is TGCGCCAGCAGTCCTCGGGGGGGGGATGGAGAGACCCAGTACTTC. This encodes CASSPRGGDGETQYF.

The rearrangement joins TRBV11-1 to TRBJ1-4, with a weak D call TRBD1 (5 bases). CDR3 size: 14 residues. Germline CDR1 and CDR2: SGHAT and FQDESV (reference sequence). V lost 4 bases and J lost 0, with 6 bases in between. The CDR3 nucleotides are TGTGCCAGCAGCTCAGGGACAACTAATGAAAAACTGTTTTTT. The encoded protein is CASSSGTTNEKLFF. Based on the CDR3 plus reference TRBV11-1 and TRBJ1-4, the full variable domain is EAEVAQSPRYKITEKSQAVAFWCDPISGHATLYWYRQILGQGPELLVQFQDESVVDDSQLPKDRFSAERLKGVDSTLKIQPAELGDSAMYLCASSSGTTNEKLFFGSGTQLSVL.

The chain uses TRBV5-4 and TRBJ2-7, with TRBD2 identical over 9 bases. CDR3 length: 13 amino acids. The J segment lost 2 bases and the V segment lost 5 bases, leaving 2 bases of the junction unmatched. The germline V gene encodes CDR1 SGHNT and CDR2 YYREEE (reference sequence). The DNA of the CDR3 is TGTGCCAGCAGTCCTAGCGGGACCTACGAGCAGTACTTC. Translating gives CASSPSGTYEQYF.

The chain carries TRBV4-1 and TRBJ1-5; possibly TRBD1 for D (5 bases). V gave up 0 bases and J gave up 2 bases, with 20 bases separating them. This CDR3 has 19 amino acids. Germline assignment: CDR1 MGHRA and CDR2 YSYEKL. CDR3 nucleotide sequence: TGCGCCAGCAGCCAAGAGAATTTACGTGGGGTAGGGGGCAATCAGCCCCAGCATTTT. It codes for CASSQENLRGVGGNQPQHF.

The rearrangement uses TRBV25-1 and TRBJ2-1, with D maybe TRBD2 (6 bases). Germline loops: CDR1 MGHDK, CDR2 SYGVNS. The ends were cut back, 4 bases at V and 6 bases at J, with 16 bases in the middle. This CDR3 comprises 15 residues. CDR3 sequence: CASSGDPSVVNEQFF. CDR3 in DNA: TGTGCCAGCAGTGGGGATCCTAGCGTCGTCAATGAGCAGTTCTTC.

Here the CDR3 reads CASSPKFGPYEQYF. CDR3 in DNA: TGTGCCAGCAGCCCTAAGTTCGGTCCCTACGAGCAGTACTTC. This chain connects TRBV5-4 to TRBJ2-7; D gene uncertain. Between the trimmed V and J ends, which lost 4 bases and 2 bases, there was a span of 13 bases. CDR1 is SGHNT, CDR2 YYREEE, per germline (reference sequence). This CDR3 spans 14 amino acids.

The rearrangement joins TRBV30 to TRBJ1-4; D might be TRBD1 (6 bases). The germline gives CDR1 GTSNPN, CDR2 SVGIG (reference sequence). With 0 bases removed from V and 1 base from J, the gap between germline ends came to 9 bases. The CDR3 totals 15 residues. CDR3 DNA: TGTGCCTGGAGTGTTTTGGACAGAACTAATGAAAAACTGTTTTTT. It is translated as CAWSVLDRTNEKLFF.

This rearrangement joins TRBV6-1 to TRBJ1-5; maybe TRBD1 (5 bases). There are 15 residues in the CDR3. The germline CDR1 and CDR2 sequences are MNHNS and SASEGT. V dropped 3 bases and J dropped 4 bases, with 13 bases sitting between them. CDR3 sequence (DNA): TGTGCCAGCAGTGACCCAGGGTTCCCTAATCAGCCCCAGCATTTT. It translates to CASSDPGFPNQPQHF.

This chain connects TRBV25-1 to TRBJ2-3; 11 nucleotides agree with TRBD2. The CDR3 covers 15 residues. V was clipped by 7 bases and J by 2 bases; unmatched bases: 5. Germline V CDR1 and CDR2: MGHDK, SYGVNS. The DNA for the CDR3 is TGTGCCAGCACGGGACTAGCGGACTACACAGATACGCAGTATTTT. Its protein is CASTGLADYTDTQYF. The whole variable domain, filled in from reference TRBV25-1 and TRBJ2-3, reads EADIYQTPRYLVIGTGKKITLECSQTMGHDKMYWYQQDPGMELHLIHYSYGVNSTEKGDLSSESTVSRIRTEHFPLTLESARPSHTSQYLCASTGLADYTDTQYFGPGTRLTVL.

The rearrangement links TRBV27 to TRBJ2-1; 11 bases are a match to TRBD2. The germline gives CDR1 MNHEY, CDR2 SMNVEV (reference sequence). The CDR3 extends over 15 amino acids. With 5 bases clipped from V and 5 bases from J, the junction kept 5 bases outside the gene matches. CDR3 region: CASSLTSGDDNEQFF. The DNA of the CDR3 is TGTGCCAGCAGTCTGACTAGCGGGGATGACAATGAGCAGTTCTTC.

The chain is built from TRBV5-4 and TRBJ1-2; TRBD1 matches 8 bases. The CDR3 has 14 residues. Looked up from germline, CDR1 is SGHNT and CDR2 is YYREEE (reference sequence). Trimming removed 5 bases from V and 2 bases from J; junction bases left unmatched: 5. CDR3 in amino acids: CASSSGGRNYGYTF. In nucleotides, the CDR3 is TGTGCCAGCAGTTCAGGGGGCCGGAACTATGGCTACACCTTC.

V usage is TRBV2 and J usage is TRBJ1-4; TRBD1 is a possible D gene (6 bases). V gave up 3 bases and J gave up 8 bases, with 19 bases separating them. The CDR3 spans 16 residues. Germline V gene sequence: CDR1 SNHLY, CDR2 FYNNEI. CDR3 sequence reads: CASSDGTTTFREKLFF. In DNA, the CDR3 is TGTGCCAGCAGTGACGGGACAACCACCTTTCGGGAAAAACTGTTTTTT.

The rearrangement uses TRBV7-2 and TRBJ2-4; possibly TRBD1 for D (6 bases). CDR3 length: 14 amino acids. The V end lost 5 bases, the J end lost 9 bases, and 17 bases lay between the germline ends. Germline loops: CDR1 SGHTA, CDR2 FQGNSA. The CDR3 DNA is TGTGCCAGCAGCCGCTTCGACAGGAAGGGCATTCAGTACTTC. It is translated as CASSRFDRKGIQYF.

The V call is TRBV4-1, the J call TRBJ2-4; 8 bases are a match to TRBD1. Trimming removed 3 bases from V and 5 bases from J; junction bases left unmatched: 12. The CDR3 extends over 17 amino acids. Germline V gives CDR1 MGHRA, CDR2 YSYEKL. CDR3 coding DNA: TGCGCCAGCAGCCAGTTTTATAGTGAGACAGGGGAAAACATTCAGTACTTC. This sequence encodes CASSQFYSETGENIQYF.

The chain joins TRBV10-3 to TRBJ1-5; no reliable D call. This CDR3 has 13 amino acids. Germline values: CDR1 ENHRY, CDR2 SYGVKD. Trimming shortened V by 10 bases and J by 0 bases, and 10 bases separated the two germline ends. The CDR3 protein is CATRIDSNQPQHF. The CDR3 nucleotides read TGTGCCACCAGAATAGATAGCAATCAGCCCCAGCATTTT.

The chain uses TRBV11-3 and TRBJ1-4; maybe TRBD1 (6 bases). The CDR3 loop spans 15 amino acids. V dropped 5 bases and J dropped 7 bases, with 17 bases sitting between them. Germline loops: CDR1 SGHNT, CDR2 YENEEA. The CDR3 loop is CASSRHTGIGEKLFF. The CDR3 DNA follows: TGTGCCAGCAGCCGTCACACAGGGATCGGTGAAAAACTGTTTTTT. Full variable domain (missing parts from reference TRBV11-3 and TRBJ1-4): EAGVVQSPRYKIIEKKQPVAFWCNPISGHNTLYWYLQNLGQGPELLIRYENEEAVDDSQLPKDRFSAERLKGVDSTLKIQPAELGDSAVYLCASSRHTGIGEKLFFGSGTQLSVL.

This clone appeared once. CDR3 nucleotide sequence: TGTGCCAGCAGTAGGGACAGGGGGCGCGAGCAGTACTTC. This encodes CASSRDRGREQYF. This chain uses TRBV2 with TRBJ2-7; 12 bases line up with TRBD1. This CDR3 has 13 amino acids. Germline lookup yields CDR1 SNHLY and CDR2 FYNNEI. J was trimmed by 6 bases and V by 5 bases; bases with no gene match: 2.

The chain joins TRBV7-2 to TRBJ1-2; possible D gene TRBD1, 5 bases. The CDR3 totals 14 residues. Trimming cost V 4 bases and J 4 bases, with 13 bases left between them. Germline V gene lookup returns CDR1 SGHTA and CDR2 FQGNSA. CDR3 amino acids: CASSSGGEIYGYTF. CDR3 in DNA: TGTGCCAGCAGCTCCGGAGGGGAAATCTATGGCTACACCTTC.